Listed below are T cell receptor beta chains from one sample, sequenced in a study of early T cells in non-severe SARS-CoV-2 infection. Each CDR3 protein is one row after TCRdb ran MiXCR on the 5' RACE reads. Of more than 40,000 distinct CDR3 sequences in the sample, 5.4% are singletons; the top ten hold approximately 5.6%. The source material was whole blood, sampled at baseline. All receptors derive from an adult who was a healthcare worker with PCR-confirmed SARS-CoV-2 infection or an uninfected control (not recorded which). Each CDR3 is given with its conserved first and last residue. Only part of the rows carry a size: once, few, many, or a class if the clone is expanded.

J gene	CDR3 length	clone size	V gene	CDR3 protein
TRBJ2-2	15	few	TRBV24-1	CATSDLHPGAGELFF
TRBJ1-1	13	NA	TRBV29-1	CSVESDLNTEAFF
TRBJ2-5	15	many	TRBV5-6	CASSLVPANQETQYF
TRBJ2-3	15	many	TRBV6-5	CASSYRAANTDTQYF
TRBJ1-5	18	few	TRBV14	CASSQGPPPGQRNQPQHF
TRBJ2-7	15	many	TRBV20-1	CSARGVAGFSYEQYF
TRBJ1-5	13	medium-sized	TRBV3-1	CASSQDGDQPQHF
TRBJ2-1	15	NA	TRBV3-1	CASSHRAGVLNEQFF
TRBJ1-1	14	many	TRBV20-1	CSAYRRRGGTEAFF
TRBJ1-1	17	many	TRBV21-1	CASSLTQGAGRNTEAFF
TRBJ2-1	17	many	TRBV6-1	CASSERPTFAVYNEQFF
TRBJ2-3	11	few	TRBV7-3	CASTNTDTQYF
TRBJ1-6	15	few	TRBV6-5	CASSYKGIGSSPLHF
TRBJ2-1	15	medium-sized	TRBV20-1	CSAFGRGASYNEQFF
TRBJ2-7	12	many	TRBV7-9	CASSLIRNEQYF
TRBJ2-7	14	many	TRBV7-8	CASSLRAESQEQYF
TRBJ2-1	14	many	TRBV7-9	CAPEELGPIKEQFF
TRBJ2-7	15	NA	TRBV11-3	CASSFGDSPSYEQYF
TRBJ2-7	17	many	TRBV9	CASSPGPSGGLSYEQYF
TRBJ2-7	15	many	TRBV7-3	CASSSVGTGGNEQYF
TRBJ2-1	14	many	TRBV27	CASTMRLGGFAQFF
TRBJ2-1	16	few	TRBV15	CATSRQAGGREDEQFF
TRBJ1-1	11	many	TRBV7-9	CASSSTRGAFF
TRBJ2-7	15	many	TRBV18	CASSPTSGRLYEQYF
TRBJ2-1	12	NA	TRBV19	CARDRGYNEQFF
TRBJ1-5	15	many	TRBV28	CASSLSETKSQPQHF
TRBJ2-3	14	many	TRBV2	CAKASGPSTDTQYF
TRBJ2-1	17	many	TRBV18	CASSPDSGLAASNEQFF
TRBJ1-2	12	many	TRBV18	CASSETPYGYTF
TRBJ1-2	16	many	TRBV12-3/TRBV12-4	CASRTYPSGVNYGYTF
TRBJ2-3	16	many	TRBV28	CASSLIQRASTDTQYF
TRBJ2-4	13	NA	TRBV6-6	CASSSRDSYIQYF
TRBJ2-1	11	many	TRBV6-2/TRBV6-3	CASSRGIEQFF
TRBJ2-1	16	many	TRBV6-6	CASSLNRGTTYNEQFF
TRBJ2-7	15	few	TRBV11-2	CASSGRGTDPYEQYF
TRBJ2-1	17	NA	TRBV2	CASSERSGYPLAREQFF
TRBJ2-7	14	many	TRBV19	CASSDEADRGEQYF
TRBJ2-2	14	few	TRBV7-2	CASSLRTQYGELFF
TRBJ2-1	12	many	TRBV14	CASSHGGNEQFF
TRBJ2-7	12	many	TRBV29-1	CSVGPHGGEQYF
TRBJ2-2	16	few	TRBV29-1	CSVESPGDPNTGELFF
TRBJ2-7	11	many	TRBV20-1	CSARGQREQYF
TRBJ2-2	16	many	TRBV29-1	CSVKGTSGRFTGELFF
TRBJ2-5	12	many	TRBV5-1	CASSFGSETQYF
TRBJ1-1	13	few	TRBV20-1	CSARDRANTEAFF
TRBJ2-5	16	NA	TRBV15	CTTSRRNSGGQETQYF
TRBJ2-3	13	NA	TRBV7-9	CASSLGGRDTQYF
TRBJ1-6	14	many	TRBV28	CAHGASSYNSPLHF
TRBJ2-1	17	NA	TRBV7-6	CASSLGLGLAIYNEQFF
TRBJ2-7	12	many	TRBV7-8	CASSLSWGEQYF
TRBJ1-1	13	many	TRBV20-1	CSAPTGLGTEAFF
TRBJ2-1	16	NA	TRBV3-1	CASSQVPGASYNEQFF
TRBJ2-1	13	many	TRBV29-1	CSLLAGVHNEQFF
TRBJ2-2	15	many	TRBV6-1	CASEGQGTNTGELFF
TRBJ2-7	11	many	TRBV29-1	CSVGEGGEQYF
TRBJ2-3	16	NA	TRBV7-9	CASRKAGDLSTDTQYF
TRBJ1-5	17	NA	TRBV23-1	CASSQWDRLSRKQPQHF
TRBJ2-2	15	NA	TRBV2	CATTWDGANTGELFF
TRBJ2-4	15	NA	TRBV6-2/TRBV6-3	CANSYSPGQTNIQYF
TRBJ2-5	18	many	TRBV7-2	CASSLGLAGIPQVETQYF